A single T cell receptor beta chain is shown here with its context. Generated by immunoSEQ multiplex PCR, the TCRdb table keeps only in-frame clones and is missing some. The sample holds fewer than 350,000 clones, roughly 85% seen once. This sample is part of a study of blood T cell repertoires in COVID-19. Study details: Sites across the United States, Italy and Spain contributed samples from acute and convalescent COVID-19.

The V end was cut by 10 bases, the J end by 0 bases, with 7 bases between. Germline V gene lookup returns CDR1 MNHEY and CDR2 SVGAGI. This CDR3 region has 13 residues. The chain recombines TRBV6-5 with TRBJ2-6; no clear D gene. The receptor comes from a human donor in a cohort sampled during active COVID-19. Sequencing input: peripheral blood. The CDR3 coding sequence is TGTGCCACCAGATACTCTGGGGCCAACGTCCTGACTTTC. Translating it yields CATRYSGANVLTF.